This paragraph covers one TCR beta chain sequence. TCRdb independently ran MiXCR on the RT-PCR reads; one entry per CDR3 protein. Of 98,000 or so distinct CDR3 sequences in the sample, approximately 35% were seen once. This sample was included in a study of patients and donors after allogeneic stem cell transplantation. This clonotype was sampled from a human donor who was either an allogeneic HSCT recipient or a stem cell or donor lymphocyte infusion donor (not recorded which). It is not recorded whose cells these are; they may come from a transplant donor. Sample: blood, either unsorted or a sorted T cell fraction (not recorded which).

This CDR3 is CASSLGGKNIQYF. The CDR3 coding sequence is TGTGCCAGCAGCTTAGGGGGCAAAAACATTCAGTACTTC. This chain joins TRBV7-2 and TRBJ2-4; D not certain. The CDR3 contains 13 residues. The ends were cut back, 1 base at V and 3 bases at J, with 4 bases in the middle. Germline loops: CDR1 SGHTA, CDR2 FQGNSA.